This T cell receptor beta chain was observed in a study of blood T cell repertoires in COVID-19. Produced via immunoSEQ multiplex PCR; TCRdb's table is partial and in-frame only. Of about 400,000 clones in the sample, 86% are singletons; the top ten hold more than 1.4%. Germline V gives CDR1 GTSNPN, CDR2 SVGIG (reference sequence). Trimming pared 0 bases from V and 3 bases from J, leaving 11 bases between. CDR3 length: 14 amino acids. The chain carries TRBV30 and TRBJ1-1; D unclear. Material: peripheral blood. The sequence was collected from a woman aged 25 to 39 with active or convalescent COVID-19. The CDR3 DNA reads TGTGCCTGGAGTGTACGCGGCCGGCACACTGAAGCTTTCTTT. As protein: CAWSVRGRHTEAFF.